This TCR beta chain was found in a study of TIL therapy for anti-PD-1-resistant metastatic lung cancer. The immunoSEQ assay was v3. Clones were sequenced by immunoSEQ multiplex PCR, and TCRdb holds only the in-frame ones, with some missing. Of approximately 20,000 clones in the sample, roughly 79% were seen once. This clone was counted a single time. Documented time point: pre-treatment sample, taken before nivolumab and TIL therapy. Stage 4 NSCLC adults joined between 2017 and January 2020. CDR3 length equals 17 residues. Trimming removed 5 bases from V and 1 base from J; junction bases left unmatched: 4. Germline loops: CDR1 MNHNY, CDR2 SVGAGI (reference sequence).

The receptor was isolated from a person aged 25 to 80 with non-small cell lung cancer. Sequenced here: blood, sampled at baseline. The chain joins TRBV6-6 to TRBJ2-1, with 14 bases matching TRBD2. The CDR3 coding sequence is TGTGCCAGCAGTCCGGGGACTAGCGGGAGTTCCTACAATGAGCAGTTCTTC. It translates to CASSPGTSGSSYNEQFF.